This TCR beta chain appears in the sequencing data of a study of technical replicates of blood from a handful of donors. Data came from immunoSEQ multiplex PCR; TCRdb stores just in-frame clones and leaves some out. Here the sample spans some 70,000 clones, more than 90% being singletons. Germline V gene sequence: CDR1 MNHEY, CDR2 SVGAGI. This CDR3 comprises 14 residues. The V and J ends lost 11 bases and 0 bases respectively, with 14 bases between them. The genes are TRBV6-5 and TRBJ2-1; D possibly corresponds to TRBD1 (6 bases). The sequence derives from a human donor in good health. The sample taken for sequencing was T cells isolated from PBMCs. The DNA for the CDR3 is TGTGCCTCTGGGGGCCTAAGCTCCTACAATGAGCAGTTCTTC. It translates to CASGGLSSYNEQFF.